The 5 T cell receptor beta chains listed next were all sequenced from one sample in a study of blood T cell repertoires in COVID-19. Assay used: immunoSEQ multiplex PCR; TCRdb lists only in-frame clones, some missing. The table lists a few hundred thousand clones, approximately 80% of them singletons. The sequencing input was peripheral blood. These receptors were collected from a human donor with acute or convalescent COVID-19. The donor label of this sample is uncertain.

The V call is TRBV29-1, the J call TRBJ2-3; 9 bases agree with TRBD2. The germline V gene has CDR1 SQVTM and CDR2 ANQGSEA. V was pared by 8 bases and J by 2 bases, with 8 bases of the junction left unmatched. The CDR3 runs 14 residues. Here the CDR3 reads CSNTRGGTTDTQYF. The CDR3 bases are TGCAGCAACACGCGGGGGGGGACCACAGATACGCAGTATTTT.

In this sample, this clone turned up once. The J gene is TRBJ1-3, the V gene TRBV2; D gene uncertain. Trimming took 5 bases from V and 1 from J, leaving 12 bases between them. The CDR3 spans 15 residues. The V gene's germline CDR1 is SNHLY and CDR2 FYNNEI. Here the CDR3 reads CASSRDRLSGNTIYF. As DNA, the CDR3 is TGTGCCAGCAGTCGAGACCGACTATCTGGAAACACCATATATTTT.

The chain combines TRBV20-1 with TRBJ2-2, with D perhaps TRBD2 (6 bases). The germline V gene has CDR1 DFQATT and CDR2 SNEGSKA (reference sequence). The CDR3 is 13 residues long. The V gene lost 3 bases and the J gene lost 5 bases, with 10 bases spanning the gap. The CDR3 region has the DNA TGCAGTGCTAGTCCCCGGGGGACCGGGGAGCTGTTTTTT. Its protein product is CSASPRGTGELFF.

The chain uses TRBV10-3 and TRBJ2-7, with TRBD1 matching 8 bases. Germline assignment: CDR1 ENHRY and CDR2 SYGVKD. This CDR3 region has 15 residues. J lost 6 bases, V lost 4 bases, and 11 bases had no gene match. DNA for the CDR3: TGTGCCATCAGTGCGTCGGACAGGGTTTGGAGCGAGCAGTACTTC. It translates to CAISASDRVWSEQYF.

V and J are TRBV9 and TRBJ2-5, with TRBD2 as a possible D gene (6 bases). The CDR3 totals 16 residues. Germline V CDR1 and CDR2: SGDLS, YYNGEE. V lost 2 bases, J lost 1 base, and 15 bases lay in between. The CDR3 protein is CASSVSLAQSQETQYF. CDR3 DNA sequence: TGTGCCAGCAGCGTGTCCCTAGCGCAATCCCAAGAGACCCAGTACTTC.